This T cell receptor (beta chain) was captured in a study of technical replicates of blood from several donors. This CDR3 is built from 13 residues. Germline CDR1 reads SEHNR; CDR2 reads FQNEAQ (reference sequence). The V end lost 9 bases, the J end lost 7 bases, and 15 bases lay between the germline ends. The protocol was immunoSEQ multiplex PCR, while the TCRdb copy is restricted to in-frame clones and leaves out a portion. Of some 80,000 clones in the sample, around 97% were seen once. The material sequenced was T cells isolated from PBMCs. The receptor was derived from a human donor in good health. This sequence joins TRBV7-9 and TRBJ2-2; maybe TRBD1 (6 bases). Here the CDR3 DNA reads TGTGCCAGTACTGTGGGGGCGATCGGGGAGCTGTTTTTT. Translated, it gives CASTVGAIGELFF. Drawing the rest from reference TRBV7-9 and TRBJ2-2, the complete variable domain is DTGVSQNPRHKITKRGQNVTFRCDPISEHNRLYWYRQTLGQGPEFLTYFQNEAQLEKSRLLSDRFSAERPKGSFSTLEIQRTEQGDSAMYLCASTVGAIGELFFGEGSRLTVL.